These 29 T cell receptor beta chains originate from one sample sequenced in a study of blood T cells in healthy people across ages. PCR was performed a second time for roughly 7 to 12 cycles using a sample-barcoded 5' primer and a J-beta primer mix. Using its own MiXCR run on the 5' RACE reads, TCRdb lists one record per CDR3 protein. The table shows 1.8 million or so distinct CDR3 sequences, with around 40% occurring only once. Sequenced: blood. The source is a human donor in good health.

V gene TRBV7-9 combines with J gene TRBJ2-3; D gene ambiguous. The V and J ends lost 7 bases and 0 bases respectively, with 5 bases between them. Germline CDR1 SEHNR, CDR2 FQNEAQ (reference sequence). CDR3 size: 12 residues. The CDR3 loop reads CASIQSTDTQYF. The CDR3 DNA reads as TGTGCCAGCATTCAGAGCACAGATACGCAGTATTTT.

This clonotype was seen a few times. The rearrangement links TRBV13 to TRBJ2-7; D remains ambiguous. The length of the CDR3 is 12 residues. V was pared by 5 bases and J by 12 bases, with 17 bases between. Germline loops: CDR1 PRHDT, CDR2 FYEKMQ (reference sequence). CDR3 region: CASSPTGRLSYF. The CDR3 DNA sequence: TGTGCCAGCAGCCCAACGGGCCGGCTCTCGTACTTC.

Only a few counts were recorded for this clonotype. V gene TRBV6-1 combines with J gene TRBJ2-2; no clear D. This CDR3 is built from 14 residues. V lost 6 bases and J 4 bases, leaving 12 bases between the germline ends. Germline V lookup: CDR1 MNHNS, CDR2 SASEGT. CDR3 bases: TGTGCCAGCAGGAAAAGAACGACCACCGGGGAGCTGTTTTTT. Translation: CASRKRTTTGELFF.

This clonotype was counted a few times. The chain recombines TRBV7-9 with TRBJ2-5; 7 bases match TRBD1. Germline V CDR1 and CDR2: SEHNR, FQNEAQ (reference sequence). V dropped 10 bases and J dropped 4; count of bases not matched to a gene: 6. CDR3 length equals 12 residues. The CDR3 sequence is CANRGDGETQYF. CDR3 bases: TGTGCCAACAGGGGCGACGGAGAGACCCAGTACTTC.

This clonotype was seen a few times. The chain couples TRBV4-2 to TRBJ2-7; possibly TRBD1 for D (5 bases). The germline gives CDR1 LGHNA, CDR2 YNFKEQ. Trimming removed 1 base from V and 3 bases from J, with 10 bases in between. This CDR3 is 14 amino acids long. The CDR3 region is CASSQVGQVYEQYF. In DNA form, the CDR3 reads TGTGCCAGCAGCCAAGTTGGACAAGTCTACGAGCAGTACTTC.

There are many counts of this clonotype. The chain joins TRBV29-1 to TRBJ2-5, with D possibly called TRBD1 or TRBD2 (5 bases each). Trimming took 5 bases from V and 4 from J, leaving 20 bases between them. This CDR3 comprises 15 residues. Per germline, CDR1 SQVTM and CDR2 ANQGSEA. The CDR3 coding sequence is TGCAGCGTTTCCGGCAGGGTGGGTCGGGGAGAGACCCAGTACTTC. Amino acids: CSVSGRVGRGETQYF.

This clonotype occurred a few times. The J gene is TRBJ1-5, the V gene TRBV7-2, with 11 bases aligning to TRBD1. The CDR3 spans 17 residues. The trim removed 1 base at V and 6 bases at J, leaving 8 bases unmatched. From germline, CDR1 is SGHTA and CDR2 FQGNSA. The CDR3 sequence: CASSLGRGTGGFQPQHF. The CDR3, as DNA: TGTGCCAGCAGCTTAGGTCGGGGGACAGGGGGATTTCAGCCCCAGCATTTT. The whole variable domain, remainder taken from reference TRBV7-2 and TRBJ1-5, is GAGVSQSPSNKVTEKGKDVELRCDPISGHTALYWYRQSLGQGLEFLIYFQGNSAPDKSGLPSDRFSAERTGGSVSTLTIQRTQQEDSAVYLCASSLGRGTGGFQPQHFGDGTRLSIL.

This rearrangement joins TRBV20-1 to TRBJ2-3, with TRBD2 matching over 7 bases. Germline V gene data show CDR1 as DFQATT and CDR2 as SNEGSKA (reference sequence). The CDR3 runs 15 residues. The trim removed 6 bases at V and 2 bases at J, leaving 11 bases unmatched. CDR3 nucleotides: TGCAGTGCACCCAGGCCCGGGGGGAACACAGATACGCAGTATTTT. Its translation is CSAPRPGGNTDTQYF.

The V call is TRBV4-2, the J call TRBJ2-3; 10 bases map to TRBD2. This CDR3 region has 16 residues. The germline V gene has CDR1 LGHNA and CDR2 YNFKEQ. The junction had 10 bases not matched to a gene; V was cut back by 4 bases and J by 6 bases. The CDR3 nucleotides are TGTGCCAGCAGCCCAGATGGACTAGCGGTTTCTGATACGCAGTATTTT. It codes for CASSPDGLAVSDTQYF.

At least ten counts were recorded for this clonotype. CDR3 region: CATSGWSGTGLPGANVLTF. The CDR3 bases are TGTGCCACCAGTGGGTGGAGTGGGACAGGGCTACCTGGGGCCAACGTCCTGACTTTC. The chain is built from TRBV24-1 and TRBJ2-6, with 9 nucleotides matching TRBD1. V trimming: 5 bases; J trimming: 2 bases; junction bases outside the gene matches: 12. The CDR3 totals 19 residues. Germline V CDR1 and CDR2: KGHDR, SFDVKD.

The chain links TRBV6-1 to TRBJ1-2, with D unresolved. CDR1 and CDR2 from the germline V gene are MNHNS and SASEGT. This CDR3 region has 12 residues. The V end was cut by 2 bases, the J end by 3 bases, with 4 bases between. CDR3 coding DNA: TGTGCCAGCAGTGAACAGGACTATGGCTACACCTTC. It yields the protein CASSEQDYGYTF.

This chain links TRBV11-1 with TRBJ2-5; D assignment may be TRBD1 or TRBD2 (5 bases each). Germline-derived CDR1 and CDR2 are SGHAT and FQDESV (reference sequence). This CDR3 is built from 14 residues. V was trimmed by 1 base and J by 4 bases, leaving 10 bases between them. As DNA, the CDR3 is TGTGCCAGCAGCTTAGGATGGGGGAGAGAGACCCAGTACTTC. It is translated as CASSLGWGRETQYF. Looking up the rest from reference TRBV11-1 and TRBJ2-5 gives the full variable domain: EAEVAQSPRYKITEKSQAVAFWCDPISGHATLYWYRQILGQGPELLVQFQDESVVDDSQLPKDRFSAERLKGVDSTLKIQPAELGDSAMYLCASSLGWGRETQYFGPGTRLLVL.

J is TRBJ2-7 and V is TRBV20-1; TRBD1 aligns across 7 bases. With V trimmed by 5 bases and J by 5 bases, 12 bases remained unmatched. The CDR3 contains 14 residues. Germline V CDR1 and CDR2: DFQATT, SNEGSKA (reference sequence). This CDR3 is CSAEQGKFTDEQYF. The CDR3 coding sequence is TGCAGTGCTGAACAGGGGAAGTTCACGGACGAGCAGTACTTC.

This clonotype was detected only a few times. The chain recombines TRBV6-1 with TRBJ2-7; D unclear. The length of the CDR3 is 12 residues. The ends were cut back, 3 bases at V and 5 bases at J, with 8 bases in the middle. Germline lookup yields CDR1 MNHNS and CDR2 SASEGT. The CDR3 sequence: CASSDGPHEQYF. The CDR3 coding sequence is TGTGCCAGCAGTGATGGGCCCCACGAGCAGTACTTC.

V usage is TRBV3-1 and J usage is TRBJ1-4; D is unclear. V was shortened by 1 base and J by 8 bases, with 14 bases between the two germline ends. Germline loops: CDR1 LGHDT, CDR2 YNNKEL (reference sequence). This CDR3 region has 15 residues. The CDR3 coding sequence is TGTGCCAGCAGCCAAGGCTGGGGAGACGCGGAAAAACTGTTTTTT. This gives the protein CASSQGWGDAEKLFF. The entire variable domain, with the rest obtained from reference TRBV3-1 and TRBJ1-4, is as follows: DTAVSQTPKYLVTQMGNDKSIKCEQNLGHDTMYWYKQDSKKFLKIMFSYNNKELIINETVPNRFSPKSPDKAHLNLHINSLELGDSAVYFCASSQGWGDAEKLFFGSGTQLSVL.

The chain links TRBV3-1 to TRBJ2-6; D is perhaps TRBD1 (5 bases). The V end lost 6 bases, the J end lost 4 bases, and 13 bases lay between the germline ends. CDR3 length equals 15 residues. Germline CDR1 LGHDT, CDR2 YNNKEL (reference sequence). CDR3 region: CASRPTATGANVLTF. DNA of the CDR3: TGTGCCAGCAGGCCGACAGCAACCGGGGCCAACGTCCTGACTTTC.

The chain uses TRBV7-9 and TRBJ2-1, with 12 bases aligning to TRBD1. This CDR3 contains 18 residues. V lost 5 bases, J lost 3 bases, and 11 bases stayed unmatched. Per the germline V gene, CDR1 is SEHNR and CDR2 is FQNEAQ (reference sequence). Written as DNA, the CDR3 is TGTGCCAGCAGCGCACACTATGGGACAGGGGGCGTCTACAATGAGCAGTTCTTC. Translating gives CASSAHYGTGGVYNEQFF.

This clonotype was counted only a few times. CDR3 sequence reads: CSAREAAPPRTDTQYF. The DNA of the CDR3 is TGCAGTGCTAGAGAGGCGGCCCCCCCGCGCACAGATACGCAGTATTTT. The J gene is TRBJ2-3, the V gene TRBV20-1; D call uncertain. Germline V CDR1 and CDR2: DFQATT, SNEGSKA (reference sequence). The CDR3 extends over 16 amino acids. Trimming stripped 0 bases from V and 1 base from J, with 14 bases between.

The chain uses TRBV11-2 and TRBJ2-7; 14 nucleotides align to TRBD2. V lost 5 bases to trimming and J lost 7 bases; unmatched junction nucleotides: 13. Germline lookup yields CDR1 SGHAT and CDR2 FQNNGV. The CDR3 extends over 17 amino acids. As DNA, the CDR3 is TGTGCCAGCAGCCCCCCAAGGGGACTAGCGGGGGACAATGAGCAGTACTTC. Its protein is CASSPPRGLAGDNEQYF.

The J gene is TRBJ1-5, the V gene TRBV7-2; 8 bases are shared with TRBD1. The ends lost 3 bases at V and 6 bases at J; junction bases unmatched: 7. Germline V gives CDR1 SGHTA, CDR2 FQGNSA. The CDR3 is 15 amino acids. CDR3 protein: CASSFRQGLRQPQHF. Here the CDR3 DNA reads TGTGCCAGCAGCTTCCGACAGGGGTTGCGTCAGCCCCAGCATTTT.

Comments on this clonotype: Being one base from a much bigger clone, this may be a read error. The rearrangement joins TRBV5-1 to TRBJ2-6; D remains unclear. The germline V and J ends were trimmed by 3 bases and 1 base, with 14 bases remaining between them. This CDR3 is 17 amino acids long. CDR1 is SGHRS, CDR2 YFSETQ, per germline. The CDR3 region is CASSSSSAPSGANVLTF. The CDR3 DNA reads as TGCGCCAGCAGCTCCTCGTCAGCCCCTTCTGGGGCCAACGTCCTGACTTTC.

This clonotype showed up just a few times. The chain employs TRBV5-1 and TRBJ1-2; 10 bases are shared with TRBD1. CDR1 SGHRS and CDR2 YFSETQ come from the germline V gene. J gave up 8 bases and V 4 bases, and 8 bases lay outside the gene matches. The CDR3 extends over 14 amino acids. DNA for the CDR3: TGCGCCAGCAGCCTGCAGGGGACAGGGGAAGGCTACACCTTC. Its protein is CASSLQGTGEGYTF.

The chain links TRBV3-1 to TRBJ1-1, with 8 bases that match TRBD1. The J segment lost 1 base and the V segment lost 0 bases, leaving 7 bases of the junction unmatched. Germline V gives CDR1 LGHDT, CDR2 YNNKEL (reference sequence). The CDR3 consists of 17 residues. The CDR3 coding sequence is TGTGCCAGCAGCCAAGATAACAGGGGGAAGGGGAACACTGAAGCTTTCTTT. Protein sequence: CASSQDNRGKGNTEAFF.

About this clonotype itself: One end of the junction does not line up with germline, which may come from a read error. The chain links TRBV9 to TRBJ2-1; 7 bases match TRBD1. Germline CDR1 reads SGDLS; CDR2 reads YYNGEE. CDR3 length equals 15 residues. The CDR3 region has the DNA TGCGCCAGCGGCCGACAGGGTCTCGGGAACAATGAGCAGTTCTTC. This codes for CASGRQGLGNNEQFF.

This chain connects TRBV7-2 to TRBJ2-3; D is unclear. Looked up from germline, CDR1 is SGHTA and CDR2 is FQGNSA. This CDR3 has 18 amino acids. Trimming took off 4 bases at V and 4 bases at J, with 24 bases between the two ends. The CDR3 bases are TGTGCCAGCAGCTGGGATCCAGGAGCCACCACCCCTCCAGATACGCAGTATTTT. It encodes CASSWDPGATTPPDTQYF.

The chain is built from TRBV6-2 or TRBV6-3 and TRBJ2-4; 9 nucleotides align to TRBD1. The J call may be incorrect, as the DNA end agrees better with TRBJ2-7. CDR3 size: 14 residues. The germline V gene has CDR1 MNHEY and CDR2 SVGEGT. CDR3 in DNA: TGTGCCAGCAGCTTCGGGACAGGGTTCAACGAGCAGTACTTC. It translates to CASSFGTGFNEQYF.

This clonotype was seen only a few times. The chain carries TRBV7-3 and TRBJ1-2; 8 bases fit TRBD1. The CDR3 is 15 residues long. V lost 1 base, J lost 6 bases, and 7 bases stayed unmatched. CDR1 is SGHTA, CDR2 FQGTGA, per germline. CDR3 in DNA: TGTGCCAGCAGCTTAAATGCAGGGGGCGTGGATGGCTACACCTTC. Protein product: CASSLNAGGVDGYTF. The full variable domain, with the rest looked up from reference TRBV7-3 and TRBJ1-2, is GAGVSQTPSNKVTEKGKYVELRCDPISGHTALYWYRQSLGQGPEFLIYFQGTGAADDSGLPNDRFFAVRPEGSVSTLKIQRTERGDSAVYLCASSLNAGGVDGYTFGSGTRLTVV.

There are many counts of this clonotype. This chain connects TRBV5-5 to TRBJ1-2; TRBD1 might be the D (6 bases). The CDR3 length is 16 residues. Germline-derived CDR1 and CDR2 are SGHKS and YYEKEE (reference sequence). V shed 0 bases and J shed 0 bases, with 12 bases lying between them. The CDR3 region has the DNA TGTGCCAGCAGCTTGGCTCCTTCAGGGGCTAACTATGGCTACACCTTC. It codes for CASSLAPSGANYGYTF.

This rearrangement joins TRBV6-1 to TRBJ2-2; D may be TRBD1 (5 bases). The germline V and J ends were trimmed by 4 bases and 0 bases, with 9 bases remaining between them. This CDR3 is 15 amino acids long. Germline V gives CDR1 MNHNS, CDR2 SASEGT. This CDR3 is CASSGQLANTGELFF. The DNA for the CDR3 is TGTGCCAGCAGTGGACAGCTCGCGAACACCGGGGAGCTGTTTTTT.